These 8 T cell receptor beta chains originate from one sample sequenced in a study of persistence of HIV-infected CD4 T cells. The immunoSEQ assay was version 4, run in survey mode. Some clones are missing from TCRdb's copy, which holds only in-frame ones; the method was immunoSEQ multiplex PCR. This table holds under 45,000 clones, roughly nine tenths found once. Their antigens remain unidentified. Cells were stimulated nonspecifically with anti-CD3/anti-CD28 magnetic beads. Sorting selected CD4+ T cells upregulating both CD40 ligand and CD69. The sequences come from CD4+ T cells sorted from PBMCs after approximately 20-hour stimulation, collected from a patient who received antiretroviral therapy. The receptors were sampled from an adult man with HIV who was CMV-seropositive.

The rearrangement uses TRBV6-5 and TRBJ1-1, with D unclear. The CDR3 covers 14 residues. In germline, CDR1 is MNHEY, CDR2 SVGAGI. V dropped 5 bases and J dropped 6 bases, with 16 bases sitting between them. The CDR3 here is CASSLDLGGPEAFF. CDR3 sequence (DNA): TGTGCCAGCAGTCTTGACCTGGGCGGCCCTGAAGCTTTCTTT.

J is TRBJ2-7 and V is TRBV10-2, with no clear D. This CDR3 is 13 amino acids long. Looked up from germline, CDR1 is WSHSY and CDR2 is SAAADI. Trimming left V 6 bases short and J 2 bases short, with 11 bases between. CDR3 bases: TGCGCCAGCAGCGGACCCAAACCCTACGAGCAGTACTTC. As protein: CASSGPKPYEQYF.

The gene calls are TRBV20-1 and TRBJ2-1; D might be TRBD1 (6 bases). The V end lost 8 bases, the J end lost 4 bases, and 9 bases lay between the germline ends. Per the germline V gene, CDR1 is DFQATT and CDR2 is SNEGSKA (reference sequence). The CDR3 loop spans 11 amino acids. Written as DNA, the CDR3 is TGCAGTTCAGGGGCTTACAATGAGCAGTTCTTC. Amino acids: CSSGAYNEQFF.

The chain recombines TRBV18 with TRBJ2-7; D might be TRBD2 (6 bases). V lost 3 bases and J 1 base, leaving 7 bases between the germline ends. Germline V gives CDR1 KGHSH, CDR2 LQKENI. The length of the CDR3 is 13 residues. The CDR3 reads CASSPRGSYEQYF. The CDR3 DNA reads as TGTGCCAGCTCACCTCGGGGGTCCTACGAGCAGTACTTC.

This chain joins TRBV10-1 and TRBJ1-1, with D uncertain. V shed 7 bases and J shed 0 bases, with 9 bases lying between them. Per germline, CDR1 WNHNN and CDR2 SYGVQD (reference sequence). The CDR3 is 13 amino acids. CDR3 DNA sequence: TGCGCCAGCAAGGTCCTAGTGAACACTGAAGCTTTCTTT. This translates into CASKVLVNTEAFF.

V gene TRBV6-6 combines with J gene TRBJ2-2; no definite D call. Trimming left V 0 bases short and J 6 bases short, with 11 bases between. Germline lookup yields CDR1 MNHNY and CDR2 SVGAGI (reference sequence). There are 15 residues in the CDR3. The CDR3 is CASSYSGSPSGELFF. Here the CDR3 DNA reads TGTGCCAGCAGTTACTCGGGAAGCCCGTCCGGGGAGCTGTTTTTT.

The V call is TRBV4-1, the J call TRBJ2-3, with D uncertain. Germline-derived CDR1 and CDR2 are MGHRA and YSYEKL. The CDR3 length is 12 residues. V shed 0 bases and J shed 6 bases, with 4 bases lying between them. Written as DNA, the CDR3 is TGCGCCAGCAGCCAAGAGAGGGATACGCAGTATTTT. Its translation is CASSQERDTQYF.

The rearrangement links TRBV15 to TRBJ2-2, with D tentatively TRBD1 (5 bases). Germline CDR1 and CDR2: LNHNV and YYDKDF (reference sequence). V lost 5 bases and J lost 8, with 15 bases in between. CDR3 length: 14 amino acids. CDR3 bases: TGTGCCACCAGCTCTGACAGATTGGGAGGGGAGCTGTTTTTT. Residues: CATSSDRLGGELFF.